This T cell receptor (beta chain) was retrieved from a study of blood T cell repertoires in COVID-19. In the study overall: There were acute and convalescent COVID-19 samples, and they came from the United States, Italy and Spain. Nucleic acid was either cDNA or gDNA, and it came from T cells, B-cell-depleted T cells, or PBMCs.

In the authors' methods: By means of reference gene primer amplification, nucleated cell counts were estimated. Clones were read by immunoSEQ multiplex PCR, and TCRdb kept only the in-frame ones, dropping some. Clone size and V and J calls were adopted from that table, with D and trimming inferred from the DNA. The data hold approximately 430,000 clones, with roughly 90% observed a single time. Germline values: CDR1 SGHKS, CDR2 YYEKEE (reference sequence). The CDR3 length is 12 residues. V lost 0 bases and J 8 bases, leaving 8 bases between the germline ends. This chain connects TRBV5-5 to TRBJ1-2, with D uncertain. This receptor was taken from a woman aged 30 to 39 with active or convalescent COVID-19. Sequenced material: peripheral blood. In DNA, the CDR3 is TGTGCCAGCAGCTTGGCGGTGCGAGGCTACACCTTC. It specifies CASSLAVRGYTF.